The next 5 T cell receptor beta chains were all read from a single sample in a study of shared clonotypes between healthy human individuals. Produced via immunoSEQ multiplex PCR; TCRdb's table is partial and in-frame only. The table lists about 2.3 million clones, around 92% of them singletons. Material for sequencing was naive CD4+ T cells from PBMCs. Subset noted: CD45RA+ positively selected. These receptors all stem from a man aged 18 to 35 in good health. Some clones in this sample may be carry-over from other donors' samples.

The chain recombines TRBV2 with TRBJ1-5; 8 bases match TRBD1. CDR1 SNHLY and CDR2 FYNNEI come from the germline V gene. J lost 5 bases, V lost 2 bases, and 2 bases had no gene match. The CDR3 length is 14 residues. The CDR3 loop reads CASSEQTGDQPQHF. The CDR3 coding sequence is TGTGCCAGCAGTGAACAGACAGGGGATCAGCCCCAGCATTTT.

The V call is TRBV1, the J call TRBJ2-2; TRBD2 is taken as the D call from the table, unchecked against the DNA. TRBV1 is shown as a pseudogene. This CDR3 has 18 amino acids. CDR3 nucleotide sequence: TGCACCAGCAGCCACCCCAGCGGGACTAGCGGAGACCGAGGGGAGCTGTTTTTT. Its protein is CTSSHPSGTSGDRGELFF.

The chain has TRBV7-2 and TRBJ2-1; 11 nucleotides agree with TRBD2. Germline values: CDR1 SGHTA, CDR2 FQGNSA. The CDR3 spans 19 residues. Losses at the gene ends were 3 bases for V and 4 bases for J; bases not matched to a gene: 14. CDR3 sequence reads: CASSFNVLAGGGSYNEQFF. In nucleotides, the CDR3 is TGTGCCAGCAGCTTTAACGTCCTAGCGGGAGGAGGGAGTTACAATGAGCAGTTCTTC.

Only one count was recorded for this clone. Other nucleotide sequences from this sample produce the same CDR3. The genes are TRBV5-1 and TRBJ2-7, with 8 bases identical to TRBD2. J gave up 2 bases and V 4 bases, and 5 bases lay outside the gene matches. This CDR3 region has 14 residues. Germline V gene data show CDR1 as SGHRS and CDR2 as YFSETQ. The DNA of the CDR3 is TGCGCCAGCAGCCCTGCTAGCGGGCCCTACGAGCAGTACTTC. This encodes CASSPASGPYEQYF. Filled out from reference TRBV5-1 and TRBJ2-7, the complete variable domain reads KAGVTQTPRYLIKTRGQQVTLSCSPISGHRSVSWYQQTPGQGLQFLFEYFSETQRNKGNFPGRFSGRQFSNSRSEMNVSTLELGDSALYLCASSPASGPYEQYFGPGTRLTVT.

The J gene is TRBJ2-6, the V gene TRBV28; 8 bases line up with TRBD1. CDR3 size: 21 residues. CDR1 is MDHEN, CDR2 SYDVKM, per germline. J gave up 0 bases and V 6 bases, and 19 bases lay outside the gene matches. The CDR3 spells CASRGRLNQGQASSGANVLTF. The CDR3 DNA sequence: TGTGCCAGCAGAGGCCGATTAAACCAGGGACAGGCAAGCTCTGGGGCCAACGTCCTGACTTTC.